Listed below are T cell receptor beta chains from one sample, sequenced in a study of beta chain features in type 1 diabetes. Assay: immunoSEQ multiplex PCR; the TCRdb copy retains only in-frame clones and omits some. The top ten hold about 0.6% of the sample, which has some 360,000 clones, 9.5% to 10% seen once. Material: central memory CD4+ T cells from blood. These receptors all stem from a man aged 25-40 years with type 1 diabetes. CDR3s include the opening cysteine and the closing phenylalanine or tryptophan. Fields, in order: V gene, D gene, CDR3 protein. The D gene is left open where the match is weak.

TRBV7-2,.,CASDGVRTEAFF
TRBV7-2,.,CASSLGVRGSSQPQHF
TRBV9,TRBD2,CASSVVPGLAGGPLFF
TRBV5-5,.,CASSSPRGETQYF
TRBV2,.,CASSQEYEQFF
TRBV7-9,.,CASNPGGAVSTNEKLFF
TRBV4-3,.,CASSLLAAGANVLTF
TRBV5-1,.,CASFSGTHNYNEQFF
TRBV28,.,CASSSYGELFF
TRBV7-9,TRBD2,CASSLAGSGRLSYEQYF
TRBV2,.,CASSDRERNQPQHF
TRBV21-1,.,CASSNGDRAIYEQYF
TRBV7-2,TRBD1,CASSSSRGDRGQETQYF
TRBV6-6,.,CASSPSSFADTQYF
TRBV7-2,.,CASSFGSSGNTIYF
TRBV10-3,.,CATTGSSAGANVLTF
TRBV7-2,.,CASSQERETQYF
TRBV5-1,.,CASSLAGAGSEGYTF
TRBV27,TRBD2,CASSHLRGGKTHEQYF
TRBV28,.,CALWGVGMGYTF
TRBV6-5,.,CASSSVGLNTEAFF
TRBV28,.,CASSLIQAGAQETQYF
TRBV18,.,CASSPSSVSTDTQYF
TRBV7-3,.,CASSLSRDSGNTIYF
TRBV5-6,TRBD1,CASSSDLGGGTDTQYF
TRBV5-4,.,CASSRGRESTEAFF
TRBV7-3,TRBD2,CASRRTSLGETQYF
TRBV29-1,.,CSVTWTGEQFF
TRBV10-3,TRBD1,CAITGGAGETQYF
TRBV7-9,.,CASSSYRDKQYF
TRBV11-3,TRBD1,CASSYNPGQNYGYTF
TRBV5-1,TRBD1,CASSLAGTGPDTQYF
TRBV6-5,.,CASSPFRTGNTEAFF
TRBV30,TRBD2,CAWSMGLAGGPGEQFF
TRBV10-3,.,CASSGFTDTQYF
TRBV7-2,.,CASSLPGRSGANVLTF
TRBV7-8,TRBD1,CASSVRDSYEQYF
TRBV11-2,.,CASSHHKGENEKLFF
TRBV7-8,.,CASTQRLYEQFF
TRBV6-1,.,CASRVQGYSYNEQFF
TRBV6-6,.,CASSAGQNYGYTF
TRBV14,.,CASSQDRGYYGYTF
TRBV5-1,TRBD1,CASSSGQGNEKLFF
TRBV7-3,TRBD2,CASSLQAGTIGNEQFF